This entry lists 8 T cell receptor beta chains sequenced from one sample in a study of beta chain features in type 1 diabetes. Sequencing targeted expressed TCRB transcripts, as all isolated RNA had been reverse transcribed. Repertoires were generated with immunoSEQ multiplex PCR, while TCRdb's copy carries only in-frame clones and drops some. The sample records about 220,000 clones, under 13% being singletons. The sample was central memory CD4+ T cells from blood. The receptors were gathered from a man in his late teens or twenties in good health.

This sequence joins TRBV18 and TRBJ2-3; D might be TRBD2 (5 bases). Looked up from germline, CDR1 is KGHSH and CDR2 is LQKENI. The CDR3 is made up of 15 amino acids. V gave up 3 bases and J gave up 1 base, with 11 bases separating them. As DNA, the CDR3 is TGTGCCAGCTCACCCTGGACGAGGGGCACAGATACGCAGTATTTT. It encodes CASSPWTRGTDTQYF. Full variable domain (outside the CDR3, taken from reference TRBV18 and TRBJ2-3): NAGVMQNPRHLVRRRGQEARLRCSPMKGHSHVYWYRQLPEEGLKFMVYLQKENIIDESGMPKERFSAEFPKEGPSILRIQQVVRGDSAAYFCASSPWTRGTDTQYFGPGTRLTVL.

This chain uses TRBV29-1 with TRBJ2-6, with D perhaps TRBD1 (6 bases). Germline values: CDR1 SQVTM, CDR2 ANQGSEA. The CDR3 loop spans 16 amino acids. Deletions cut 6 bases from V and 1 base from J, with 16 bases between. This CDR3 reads CSVQGTISSGANVLTF. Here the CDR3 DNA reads TGCAGCGTCCAAGGGACAATCTCGTCTGGGGCCAACGTCCTGACTTTC.

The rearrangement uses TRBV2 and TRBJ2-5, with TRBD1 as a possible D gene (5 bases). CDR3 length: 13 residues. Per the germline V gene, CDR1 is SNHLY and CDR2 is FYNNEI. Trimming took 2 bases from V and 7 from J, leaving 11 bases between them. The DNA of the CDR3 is TGTGCCAGCAGTGAACAGGGTTGGGCGACCCAGTACTTC. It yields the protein CASSEQGWATQYF.

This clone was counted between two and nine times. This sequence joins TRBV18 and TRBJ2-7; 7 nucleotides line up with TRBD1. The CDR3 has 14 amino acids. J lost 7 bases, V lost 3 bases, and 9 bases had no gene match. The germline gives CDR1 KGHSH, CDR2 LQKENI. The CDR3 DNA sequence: TGTGCCAGCTCACCTCTGGACAGGTCCCAGGAGCAGTACTTC. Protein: CASSPLDRSQEQYF.

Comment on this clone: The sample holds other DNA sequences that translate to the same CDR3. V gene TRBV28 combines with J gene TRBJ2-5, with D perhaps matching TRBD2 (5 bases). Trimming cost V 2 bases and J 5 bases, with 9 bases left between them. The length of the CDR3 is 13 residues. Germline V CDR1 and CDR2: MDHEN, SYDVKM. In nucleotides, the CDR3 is TGTGCCAGCAGTTTACCGGGAAAGGAGACCCAGTACTTC. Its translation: CASSLPGKETQYF.

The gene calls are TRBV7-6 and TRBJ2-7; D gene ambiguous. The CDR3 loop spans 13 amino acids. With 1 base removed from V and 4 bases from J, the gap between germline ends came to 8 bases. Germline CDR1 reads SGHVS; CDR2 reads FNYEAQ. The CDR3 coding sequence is TGTGCCAGCAGCTTAGAAGTTTGGTACGAGCAGTACTTC. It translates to CASSLEVWYEQYF.

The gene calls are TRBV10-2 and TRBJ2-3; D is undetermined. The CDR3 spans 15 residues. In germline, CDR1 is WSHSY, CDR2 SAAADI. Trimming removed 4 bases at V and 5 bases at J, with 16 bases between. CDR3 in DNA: TGCGCCAGCAGTGGCGGCACCCCGGTGGTAGATACGCAGTATTTT. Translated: CASSGGTPVVDTQYF.

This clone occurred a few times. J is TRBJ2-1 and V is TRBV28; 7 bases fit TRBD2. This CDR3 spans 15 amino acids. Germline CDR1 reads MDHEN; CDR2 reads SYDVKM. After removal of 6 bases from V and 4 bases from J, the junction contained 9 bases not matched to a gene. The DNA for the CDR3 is TGTGCCAGCAGACCTCGGGACTACGTGTACAATGAGCAGTTCTTC. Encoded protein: CASRPRDYVYNEQFF.